The present entry profiles one T cell receptor beta chain with its context. Its antigen is still unknown. Generated by immunoSEQ multiplex PCR, the TCRdb table keeps only in-frame clones and is missing some. The table lists tens of thousands of clones, around nine tenths of them singletons. This sample is part of a study of a mutant IDH1 vaccine in newly diagnosed glioma. About the study: Earlier therapy was either radiotherapy, temozolomide, or both, and most got both.

Documented time point: week 47, end of study. Every vaccination contained 300 ug of the mutant IDH1 20-mer peptide and was paired with topical imiquimod. The source is a man aged 40-50 years with glioma. The specimen was PBMCs, collected from a glioma patient whose treatment included an IDH1 peptide vaccine.

CDR3 sequence (DNA): TGTGCCAGCCAACTAGCGGGACAAACCGGGGAGCTGTTTTTT. Its translation: CASQLAGQTGELFF. This chain joins TRBV7-3 and TRBJ2-2; 10 nucleotides agree with TRBD2. The CDR3 is 14 amino acids. CDR1 and CDR2 from the germline V gene are SGHTA and FQGTGA. The J segment lost 5 bases and the V segment lost 8 bases, leaving 5 bases of the junction unmatched.